The clone carrying this TCR beta chain has more than one count but fewer than ten. Its antigen is currently unknown. J was trimmed by 6 bases and V by 3 bases; bases with no gene match: 9. The CDR3 length is 16 residues. CDR1 is SGHAT and CDR2 is FQNNGV in the germline V gene. This specimen belongs to a study of T cell responses to AZD1222 COVID-19 vaccine. Study-wide points: Most donors were white British and more were female, and clonal diversity was possibly underestimated. Elevations in Spike-specific TCR breadth and depth followed administration of two AZD1222 doses. Vaccine-associated CD4 TCRs spanned spike, dominant at 160-218 and 743-854.

Data came from immunoSEQ multiplex PCR; TCRdb stores just in-frame clones and leaves some out. This table holds about 100,000 clones, 87% found once. Pooled in the analysis were second doses at about 4 or about 12 weeks. The chain uses TRBV11-2 and TRBJ2-1; TRBD2 agrees at 9 bases. This sequence originates from an adult who received the AZD1222 COVID-19 vaccine. Sequenced here: peripheral blood, sampled 28 days after the second AZD1222 dose. CDR3 residues: CASSFTGTSIFNEQFF. DNA for the CDR3: TGTGCCAGCAGCTTCACCGGGACTAGCATTTTCAATGAGCAGTTCTTC. Full variable domain (missing parts from reference TRBV11-2 and TRBJ2-1): EAGVAQSPRYKIIEKRQSVAFWCNPISGHATLYWYQQILGQGPKLLIQFQNNGVVDDSQLPKDRFSAERLKGVDSTLKIQPAKLEDSAVYLCASSFTGTSIFNEQFFGPGTRLTVL.